The T cell receptor beta chain under discussion was sequenced for a study of blood T cells in healthy people across ages. About the study: Researchers report that template switching captured about one barcoded beta molecule per two T cells.

A second PCR of roughly 7 to 11 cycles used a sample-barcoded 5' primer and a J-beta primer mix. Every single cDNA molecule received a tag from a template-switch adaptor with 12 random nucleotides. TCRdb reprocessed the 5' RACE reads with MiXCR, giving one entry per CDR3 protein. The sample shows around 870,000 distinct CDR3 sequences, around 28% of them seen only once. This clonotype was observed a few times. Collection of around 10 milliliters of peripheral blood was performed for each donor. Sample: blood. The clonotype comes from a woman older than 75 in good health.

CDR3 loop: CASSQGQGQNTEAFF. The CDR3 DNA follows: TGTGCCAGCTCACAAGGACAGGGGCAGAACACTGAAGCTTTCTTT. V and J are TRBV18 and TRBJ1-1; 9 positions agree with TRBD1. This CDR3 spans 15 amino acids. With 4 bases clipped from V and 1 base from J, the junction kept 4 bases outside the gene matches. CDR1 is KGHSH, CDR2 LQKENI, per germline.